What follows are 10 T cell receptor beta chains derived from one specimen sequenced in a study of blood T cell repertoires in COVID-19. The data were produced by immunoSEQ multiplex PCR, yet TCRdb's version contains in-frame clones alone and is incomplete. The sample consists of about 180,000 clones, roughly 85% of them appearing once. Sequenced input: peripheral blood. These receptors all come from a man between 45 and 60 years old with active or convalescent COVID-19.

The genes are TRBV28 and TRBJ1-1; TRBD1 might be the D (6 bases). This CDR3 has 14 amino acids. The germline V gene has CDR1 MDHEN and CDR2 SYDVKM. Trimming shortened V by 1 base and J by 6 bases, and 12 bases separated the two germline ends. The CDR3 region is CASSLLGGQAEAFF. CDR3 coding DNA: TGTGCCAGCAGTTTATTGGGGGGGCAGGCTGAAGCTTTCTTT.

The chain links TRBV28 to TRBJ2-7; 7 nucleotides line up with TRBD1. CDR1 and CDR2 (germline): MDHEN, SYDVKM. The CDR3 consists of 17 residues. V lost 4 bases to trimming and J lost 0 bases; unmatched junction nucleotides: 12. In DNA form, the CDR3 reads TGTGCCAGCAGTTATTATCGGGACAGCGCAAGCTCCTACGAGCAGTACTTC. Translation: CASSYYRDSASSYEQYF.

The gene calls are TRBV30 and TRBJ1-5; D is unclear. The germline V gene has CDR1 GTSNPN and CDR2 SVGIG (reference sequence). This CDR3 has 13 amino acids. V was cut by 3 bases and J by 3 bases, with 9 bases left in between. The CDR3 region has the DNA TGTGCCTGGAGACCCGGGTTCAATCAGCCCCAGCATTTT. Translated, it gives CAWRPGFNQPQHF.

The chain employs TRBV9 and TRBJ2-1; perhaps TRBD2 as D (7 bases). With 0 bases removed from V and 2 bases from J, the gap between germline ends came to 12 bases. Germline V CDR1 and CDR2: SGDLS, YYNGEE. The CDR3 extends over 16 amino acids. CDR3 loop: CASSVVGGGPYNEQFF. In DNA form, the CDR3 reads TGTGCCAGCAGCGTAGTAGGGGGGGGGCCCTACAATGAGCAGTTCTTC.

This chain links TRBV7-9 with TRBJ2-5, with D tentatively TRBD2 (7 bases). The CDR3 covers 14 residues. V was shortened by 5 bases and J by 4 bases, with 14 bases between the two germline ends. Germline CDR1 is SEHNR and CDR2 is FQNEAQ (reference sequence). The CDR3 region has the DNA TGTGCCAGCAGCCCAAAGGGGGGGCGAGAGACCCAGTACTTC. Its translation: CASSPKGGRETQYF.

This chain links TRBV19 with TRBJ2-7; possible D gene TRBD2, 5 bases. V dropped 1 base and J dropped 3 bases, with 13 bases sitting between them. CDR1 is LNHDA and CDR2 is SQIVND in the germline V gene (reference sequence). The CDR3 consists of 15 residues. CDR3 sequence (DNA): TGTGCCAGTAGTATAGGAGTCTCGGGATACTACGAGCAGTACTTC. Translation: CASSIGVSGYYEQYF.

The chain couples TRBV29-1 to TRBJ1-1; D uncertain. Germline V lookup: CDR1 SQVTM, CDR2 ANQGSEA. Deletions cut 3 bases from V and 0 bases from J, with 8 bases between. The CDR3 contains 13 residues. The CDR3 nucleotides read TGCAGCGTTGATGATACTCTGAACACTGAAGCTTTCTTT. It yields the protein CSVDDTLNTEAFF.

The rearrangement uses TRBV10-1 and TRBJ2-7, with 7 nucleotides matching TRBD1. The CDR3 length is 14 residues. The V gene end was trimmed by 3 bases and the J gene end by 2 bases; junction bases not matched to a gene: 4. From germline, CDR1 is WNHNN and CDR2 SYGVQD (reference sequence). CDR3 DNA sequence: TGCGCCAGCAGTGAAACAGGGGCTACCTACGAGCAGTACTTC. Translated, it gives CASSETGATYEQYF.

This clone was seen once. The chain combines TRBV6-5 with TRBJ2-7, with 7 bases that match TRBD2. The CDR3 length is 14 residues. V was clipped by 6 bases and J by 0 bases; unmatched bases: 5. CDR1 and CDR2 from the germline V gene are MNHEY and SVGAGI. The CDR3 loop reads CASRRGGSSYEQYF. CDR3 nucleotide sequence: TGTGCCAGCAGGAGGGGCGGGAGCTCCTACGAGCAGTACTTC.

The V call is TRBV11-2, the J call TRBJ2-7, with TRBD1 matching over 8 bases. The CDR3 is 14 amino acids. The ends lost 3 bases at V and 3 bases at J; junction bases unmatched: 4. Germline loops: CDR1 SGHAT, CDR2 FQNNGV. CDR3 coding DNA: TGTGCCAGCAGCTTGAACAGGGGGGTCTACGAGCAGTACTTC. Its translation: CASSLNRGVYEQYF.